A single sample is the source of the 11 T cell receptor beta chains below, sequenced in a study of a mutant IDH1 vaccine in newly diagnosed glioma (dated by TCRdb to about 2021). These receptors have no known antigen. Library construction relied on the immunoSEQ multiplex PCR assay. Held by TCRdb, this immuneACCESS table contains in-frame sequences only and omits some clones. Under half of the omission traces to an unresolved V gene where checked; the cause of the rest is unknown. Present in this sample are around 32,000 clones, roughly 75% of which were seen just once. The ten largest clones take up under 4% of the sample. Taken with the paper, the label for time point translates to: week 35, safety follow-up. Every vaccine dose consisted of 300 ug of a 20-mer mutant IDH1 peptide in Montanide, administered subcutaneously together with topical imiquimod. The starting material was PBMCs, obtained from a glioma patient whose treatment included an IDH1 peptide vaccine. These receptors all come from a man between 40 and 49 years old with glioma. Some clones in this sample may be carry-over from other donors' samples.

The chain combines TRBV5-6 with TRBJ1-2, with D unclear. Trimming stripped 0 bases from V and 5 bases from J, with 11 bases between. Germline V CDR1 and CDR2: SGHDT, YYEEEE. CDR3 size: 14 residues. CDR3 nucleotide sequence: TGTGCCAGCAGCTTGGGGATAGGCGGATATGGCTACACCTTC. It yields the protein CASSLGIGGYGYTF.

The chain recombines TRBV5-4 with TRBJ1-2; D is unresolved. The CDR3 loop spans 14 amino acids. Looked up from germline, CDR1 is SGHNT and CDR2 is YYREEE (reference sequence). The V gene lost 4 bases and the J gene lost 3 bases, with 13 bases spanning the gap. The CDR3 bases are TGTGCCAGCAGCCAAGGGTTGGAGCACTATGGCTACACCTTC. Its protein product is CASSQGLEHYGYTF.

The chain carries TRBV6-5 and TRBJ2-7; TRBD1 matches at 9 bases. The J segment lost 7 bases and the V segment lost 2 bases, leaving 9 bases of the junction unmatched. The CDR3 extends over 15 amino acids. Per the germline V gene, CDR1 is MNHEY and CDR2 is SVGAGI. The CDR3 region is CASSYIGTGSREQYF. DNA for the CDR3: TGTGCCAGCAGTTACATCGGGACAGGGTCGAGAGAGCAGTACTTC.

The chain links TRBV29-1 to TRBJ2-1; D call uncertain. V was clipped by 4 bases and J by 0 bases, with 7 bases between them. The germline CDR1 and CDR2 sequences are SQVTM and ANQGSEA. The CDR3 consists of 13 residues. The CDR3 DNA sequence: TGCAGCGTTGGGGTTAGCTCCTACAATGAGCAGTTCTTC. This gives the protein CSVGVSSYNEQFF.

The J gene is TRBJ2-3, the V gene TRBV6-5, with 9 bases aligning to TRBD2. The CDR3 length is 14 residues. Germline assignment: CDR1 MNHEY and CDR2 SVGAGI. The J segment lost 1 base and the V segment lost 7 bases, leaving 3 bases of the junction unmatched. CDR3 amino acids: CASKRLAGTDTQYF. CDR3 in DNA: TGTGCCAGCAAGCGACTAGCGGGCACAGATACGCAGTATTTT.

The genes are TRBV7-9 and TRBJ1-2; D is uncertain. This CDR3 is built from 14 residues. CDR1 SEHNR and CDR2 FQNEAQ come from the germline V gene (reference sequence). The V end was cut by 5 bases, the J end by 8 bases, with 18 bases between. CDR3 sequence reads: CASSPPFQAVGYTF. The CDR3 bases are TGTGCCAGCAGCCCCCCGTTTCAGGCGGTCGGCTACACCTTC.

The chain combines TRBV6-4 with TRBJ2-2; D perhaps matches TRBD2 (5 bases). Trimming shortened V by 3 bases and J by 2 bases, and 7 bases separated the two germline ends. This CDR3 is 14 amino acids long. Per germline, CDR1 MRHNA and CDR2 SNTAGT. The CDR3 coding sequence is TGTGCCAGCAGTGAGGAGGCCAACACCGGGGAGCTGTTTTTT. Translated: CASSEEANTGELFF.

The chain has TRBV5-5 and TRBJ2-2, with TRBD1 matching over 7 bases. The germline gives CDR1 SGHKS, CDR2 YYEKEE (reference sequence). The V gene end was trimmed by 0 bases and the J gene end by 0 bases; junction bases not matched to a gene: 2. This CDR3 comprises 16 residues. CDR3 sequence: CASSLVGQTNTGELFF. The CDR3 DNA sequence: TGTGCCAGCAGCTTGGTGGGACAGACGAACACCGGGGAGCTGTTTTTT.

This rearrangement joins TRBV11-2 to TRBJ1-4, with 9 bases lining up with TRBD1. The CDR3 spans 16 residues. Trimming took 7 bases from V and 5 from J; bases not matched to a gene: 11. Germline loops: CDR1 SGHAT, CDR2 FQNNGV. The CDR3 here is CASTPSGGQGNEKLFF. CDR3 sequence (DNA): TGTGCCAGCACCCCAAGCGGGGGACAGGGCAATGAAAAACTGTTTTTT.

The chain recombines TRBV7-9 with TRBJ1-6; D uncertain. Per the germline V gene, CDR1 is SEHNR and CDR2 is FQNEAQ (reference sequence). The V and J ends lost 1 base and 7 bases respectively, with 5 bases between them. The CDR3 totals 13 residues. CDR3 nucleotide sequence: TGTGCCAGCAGCTTAGGCAGCAATTCACCCCTCCACTTT. Amino acids: CASSLGSNSPLHF.

The rearrangement links TRBV5-1 to TRBJ1-1; the match to TRBD1 covers 7 bases. CDR3 length equals 17 residues. V lost 3 bases to trimming and J lost 0 bases; unmatched junction nucleotides: 11. Germline V gives CDR1 SGHRS, CDR2 YFSETQ. CDR3 loop: CASSSPGQSGLNTEAFF. The CDR3 DNA sequence: TGCGCCAGCAGCTCACCGGGACAGAGCGGCCTGAACACTGAAGCTTTCTTT.